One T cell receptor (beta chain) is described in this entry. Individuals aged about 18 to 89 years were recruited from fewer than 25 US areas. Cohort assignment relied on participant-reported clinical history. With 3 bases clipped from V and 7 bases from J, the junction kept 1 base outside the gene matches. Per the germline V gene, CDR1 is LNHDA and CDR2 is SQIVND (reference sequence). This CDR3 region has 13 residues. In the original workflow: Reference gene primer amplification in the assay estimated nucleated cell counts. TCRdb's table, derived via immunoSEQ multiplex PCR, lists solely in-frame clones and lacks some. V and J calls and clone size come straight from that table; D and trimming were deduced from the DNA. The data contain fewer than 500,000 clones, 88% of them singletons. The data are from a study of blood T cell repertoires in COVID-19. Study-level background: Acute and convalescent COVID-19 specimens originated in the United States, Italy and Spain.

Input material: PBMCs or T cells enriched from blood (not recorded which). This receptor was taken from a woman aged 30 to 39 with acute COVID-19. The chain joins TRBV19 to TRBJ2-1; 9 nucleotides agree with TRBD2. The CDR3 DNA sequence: TGTGCCAGTAGTATGGGACTAGCAAATGAGCAGTTCTTC. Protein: CASSMGLANEQFF.